This TCR beta chain emerged from a study of graft-versus-host responses after intestinal transplantation. Study as a whole: Recipients obtained multivisceral, liver-intestinal, or isolated intestinal transplants. General study findings and limits: Association was observed between peak circulating GvH clone levels and early post-transplant HvG declines. Graft-versus-host to host-versus-graft clonal ratios in allografts were high in patients with graft-donor T cell macrochimerism. In recipient marrow, GvH clones were found, and some appeared first in ileum or blood.

Method: immunoSEQ multiplex PCR; TCRdb's copy keeps in-frame clones and lacks some. The sample has around 130,000 clones, more than 90% seen once. Details on this clone: The antigen remains unidentified.

V was trimmed by 5 bases and J by 9 bases, leaving 11 bases between them. Germline loops: CDR1 LNHDA, CDR2 SQIVND (reference sequence). The CDR3 runs to 12 residues. V usage is TRBV19 and J usage is TRBJ2-1; D remains unclear. This sample comprised unstimulated CD4+ T cells sorted from spleen or lymph node cells, obtained before intestinal transplant. This receptor was identified in a human donor who received an intestinal transplant. DNA of the CDR3: TGTGCCAGTAGTCCCCCCATGGGTGAGCAGTTCTTC. Protein: CASSPPMGEQFF. The full variable domain, completed using reference TRBV19 and TRBJ2-1, is DGGITQSPKYLFRKEGQNVTLSCEQNLNHDAMYWYRQDPGQGLRLIYYSQIVNDFQKGDIAEGYSVSREKKESFPLTVTSAQKNPTAFYLCASSPPMGEQFFGPGTRLTVL.